One and the same sample provided the 32 T cell receptor beta chains below, sequenced in a study of blood T cell repertoires in COVID-19 (dated by TCRdb to 2019 to 2021). The library came from the immunoSEQ multiplex PCR assay. TCRdb mirrors the immuneACCESS table, restricted to in-frame sequences. Some clones are absent from its copies; in checked studies, under half trace to an unresolved V gene, and the reason for the others is unknown. The sample includes about 200,000 clones, with roughly 91% observed a single time. The top ten hold approximately 5.6% of the sample. Sequences were obtained from peripheral blood. The receptors derive from a middle-aged man with active or convalescent COVID-19.

The chain is built from TRBV3-1 (or the pseudogene TRBV3-2) and TRBJ2-3, with D uncertain. Trimming removed 2 bases from V and 7 bases from J, with 7 bases in between. The CDR3 sequence is 12 residues long. CDR1 and CDR2 from the germline V gene are LGHDT and YNNKEL (reference sequence). CDR3 in DNA: TGTGCCAGCAGCCAACAATCCCATACGCAGTATTTT. Amino acids: CASSQQSHTQYF.

The rearrangement joins TRBV19 to TRBJ1-2; D is possibly TRBD1 (5 bases). The CDR3 covers 14 residues. Germline V lookup: CDR1 LNHDA, CDR2 SQIVND (reference sequence). Trimming cost V 5 bases and J 4 bases, with 14 bases left between them. The CDR3 sequence: CASSGGTEAYGYTF. The CDR3 DNA sequence: TGTGCCAGTAGTGGAGGGACGGAAGCCTATGGCTACACCTTC.

The CDR3 DNA is TGTGCCAGTAGTAGCGCTAGCAGAAGCACAGATACGCAGTATTTT. Translating gives CASSSASRSTDTQYF. The chain uses TRBV19 and TRBJ2-3; a weak D match, TRBD2 (5 bases). CDR1 is LNHDA, CDR2 SQIVND, per germline (reference sequence). CDR3 length: 15 amino acids. V was shortened by 4 bases and J by 0 bases, with 11 bases between the two germline ends.

This sequence joins TRBV28 and TRBJ1-2; a possible D gene is TRBD1 (5 bases). The germline CDR1 and CDR2 sequences are MDHEN and SYDVKM. V lost 4 bases, J lost 4 bases, and 13 bases lay in between. This CDR3 is 14 amino acids long. The CDR3 DNA follows: TGTGCCAGCAGTTCTGCGGGGGTTTTCTATGGCTACACCTTC. Amino acids: CASSSAGVFYGYTF.

V and J are TRBV5-6 and TRBJ2-7; TRBD1 agrees at 7 bases. Germline V gene sequence: CDR1 SGHDT, CDR2 YYEEEE. CDR3 length equals 14 residues. With 4 bases clipped from V and 5 bases from J, the junction kept 9 bases outside the gene matches. The CDR3 bases are TGTGCCAGCAGCCTCAGGGGGTTAGGAAACGAGCAGTACTTC. The encoded protein is CASSLRGLGNEQYF.

The V gene is TRBV11-2, the J gene TRBJ1-3; 9 nucleotides line up with TRBD1. This CDR3 is built from 16 residues. V shed 3 bases and J 1 base; nucleotides not matched to a gene: 4. CDR1 and CDR2 from the germline V gene are SGHAT and FQNNGV. The CDR3 reads CASSFGTGSSGNTIYF. Written as DNA, the CDR3 is TGTGCCAGCAGCTTCGGGACAGGGAGTTCTGGAAACACCATATATTTT.

This rearrangement joins TRBV10-3 to TRBJ2-7; TRBD1 matches 7 bases. Germline V gene data show CDR1 as ENHRY and CDR2 as SYGVKD. This CDR3 is 14 amino acids long. The V segment lost 10 bases and the J segment 1 base; nucleotides outside the gene matches: 10. The CDR3 sequence: CATFQGQTSYEQYF. The CDR3 coding sequence is TGTGCCACCTTCCAGGGACAGACGTCCTACGAGCAGTACTTC.

CDR3 bases: TGTGCCAGCAGCGATCAGGGGGCGGTCACTGAAGCTTTCTTT. Its translation is CASSDQGAVTEAFF. The genes are TRBV6-5 and TRBJ1-1; 8 positions match TRBD1. V shed 6 bases, J shed 4 bases, and the junction held 7 bases outside the gene matches. The CDR3 has 14 amino acids. CDR1 is MNHEY and CDR2 is SVGAGI in the germline V gene.

The chain joins TRBV19 to TRBJ1-1, with 8 bases identical to TRBD1. The V segment lost 5 bases and the J segment 1 base; nucleotides outside the gene matches: 6. Germline values: CDR1 LNHDA, CDR2 SQIVND (reference sequence). This CDR3 spans 15 amino acids. CDR3 protein: CASSGPTGGNTEAFF. The CDR3 DNA sequence: TGTGCCAGTAGTGGCCCTACAGGGGGGAACACTGAAGCTTTCTTT. Looking up the rest from reference TRBV19 and TRBJ1-1 gives the full variable domain: DGGITQSPKYLFRKEGQNVTLSCEQNLNHDAMYWYRQDPGQGLRLIYYSQIVNDFQKGDIAEGYSVSREKKESFPLTVTSAQKNPTAFYLCASSGPTGGNTEAFFGQGTRLTVV.

J is TRBJ2-5 and V is TRBV3-1 (or the pseudogene TRBV3-2); tentatively, D is TRBD1 (6 bases). Trimming removed 5 bases at V and 7 bases at J, with 11 bases between. This CDR3 has 12 residues. Germline CDR1 is LGHDT and CDR2 is YNNKEL (reference sequence). The CDR3 sequence: CASSLGAGTQYF. CDR3 bases: TGTGCCAGCAGCTTGGGGGCCGGGACCCAGTACTTC.

The J gene is TRBJ2-1, the V gene TRBV28; D gene unclear. The CDR3 extends over 11 amino acids. V was cut by 6 bases and J by 10 bases, with 10 bases left in between. Germline-derived CDR1 and CDR2 are MDHEN and SYDVKM. The CDR3 coding sequence is TGTGCCAGCAGCACCCCGACAGAGCAGTTCTTC. Translation gives CASSTPTEQFF. The variable domain in full, completed from reference TRBV28 and TRBJ2-1, reads DVKVTQSSRYLVKRTGEKVFLECVQDMDHENMFWYRQDPGLGLRLIYFSYDVKMKEKGDIPEGYSVSREKKERFSLILESASTNQTSMYLCASSTPTEQFFGPGTRLTVL.

This sequence joins TRBV11-3 and TRBJ1-1; no clear D gene. The germline gives CDR1 SGHNT, CDR2 YENEEA. V lost 2 bases and J 1 base, leaving 8 bases between the germline ends. This CDR3 has 14 amino acids. Here the CDR3 reads CASSLRRGNTEAFF. CDR3 DNA: TGTGCCAGCAGCTTACGACGGGGGAACACTGAAGCTTTCTTT.

J is TRBJ2-3 and V is TRBV9, with TRBD2 matching 11 bases. The trim removed 0 bases at V and 4 bases at J, leaving 7 bases unmatched. Germline CDR1 SGDLS, CDR2 YYNGEE. The CDR3 is 17 amino acids. The CDR3: CASSVAALAGGSDTQYF. The CDR3 DNA sequence: TGTGCCAGCAGCGTAGCTGCGCTAGCGGGGGGCTCAGATACGCAGTATTTT.

The CDR3 is CASSRGQGSTYEQYF. Here the CDR3 DNA reads TGTGCCAGCAGCCGGGGACAGGGGTCTACCTACGAGCAGTACTTC. The V gene is TRBV27, the J gene TRBJ2-7; 10 nucleotides align to TRBD1. The length of the CDR3 is 15 residues. Germline V gene sequence: CDR1 MNHEY, CDR2 SMNVEV (reference sequence). V shed 6 bases and J 2 bases; nucleotides not matched to a gene: 7.

This chain uses TRBV12-3 or TRBV12-4 with TRBJ1-2; D is undetermined. This CDR3 spans 13 amino acids. V lost 5 bases to trimming and J lost 3 bases, with 10 bases between them. The CDR3 region is CASSATQYYGYTF. The DNA for the CDR3 is TGTGCCAGCAGTGCGACTCAATACTATGGCTACACCTTC.

V and J are TRBV11-2 and TRBJ2-2; TRBD1 might be the D (5 bases). Germline CDR1 SGHAT, CDR2 FQNNGV. Trimming pared 2 bases from V and 1 base from J, leaving 8 bases between. The CDR3 totals 15 residues. The DNA for the CDR3 is TGTGCCAGCAGCTTACGTCAGGGGAACACCGGGGAGCTGTTTTTT. It is translated as CASSLRQGNTGELFF.

This chain connects TRBV3-1 (or the pseudogene TRBV3-2) to TRBJ2-7; TRBD2 agrees at 9 bases. Germline lookup yields CDR1 LGHDT and CDR2 YNNKEL (reference sequence). The J segment lost 0 bases and the V segment lost 5 bases, leaving 11 bases of the junction unmatched. The CDR3 is 17 residues long. The CDR3 nucleotides are TGTGCCAGCAGCAAGCGGCCTAGCGGGGCCAGCTCCTACGAGCAGTACTTC. Its translation: CASSKRPSGASSYEQYF.

The V and J genes are TRBV29-1 and TRBJ1-6; 8 nucleotides match TRBD1. The germline gives CDR1 SQVTM, CDR2 ANQGSEA. This CDR3 has 13 residues. The trim removed 5 bases at V and 7 bases at J, leaving 4 bases unmatched. CDR3 DNA: TGCAGCGTTAGGACAGGGCAGAATTCACCCCTCCACTTT. It encodes CSVRTGQNSPLHF.

This rearrangement joins TRBV2 to TRBJ2-7; TRBD2 agrees at 13 bases. CDR1 and CDR2 from the germline V gene are SNHLY and FYNNEI. The CDR3 totals 13 residues. Trimming removed 10 bases from V and 3 bases from J; junction bases left unmatched: 3. CDR3 protein: CAKRTSGGYEQYF. The CDR3 nucleotides are TGTGCCAAACGGACTAGCGGGGGCTACGAGCAGTACTTC.

The chain links TRBV28 to TRBJ2-2; the match to TRBD1 covers 11 bases. The CDR3 consists of 15 residues. V gave up 6 bases and J gave up 7 bases; unmatched junction bases: 7. The germline gives CDR1 MDHEN, CDR2 SYDVKM. The CDR3 bases are TGTGCCAGCAGCAACGGACAGGGGGCCATCGGGGAGCTGTTTTTT. It encodes CASSNGQGAIGELFF. The full variable domain, completed using reference TRBV28 and TRBJ2-2, is DVKVTQSSRYLVKRTGEKVFLECVQDMDHENMFWYRQDPGLGLRLIYFSYDVKMKEKGDIPEGYSVSREKKERFSLILESASTNQTSMYLCASSNGQGAIGELFFGEGSRLTVL.

The chain uses TRBV4-1 and TRBJ1-5, with 11 nucleotides matching TRBD1. V shed 1 base, J shed 6 bases, and the junction held 8 bases outside the gene matches. Germline CDR1 is MGHRA and CDR2 is YSYEKL. This CDR3 region has 17 residues. CDR3 nucleotides: TGCGCCAGCAGCCAAGCTCCCTCGGGACAGGGGGTTCAGCCCCAGCATTTT. Amino acid sequence: CASSQAPSGQGVQPQHF.

V and J are TRBV6-6 and TRBJ2-1; D perhaps matches TRBD2 (7 bases). The CDR3 is 16 amino acids. V dropped 5 bases and J dropped 4 bases, with 18 bases sitting between them. Germline V gives CDR1 MNHNY, CDR2 SVGAGI (reference sequence). The CDR3 reads CASSRQAPGGYNEQFF. In DNA, the CDR3 is TGTGCCAGCAGTCGACAGGCCCCGGGGGGATACAATGAGCAGTTCTTC.

The chain uses TRBV9 and TRBJ2-5; the match to TRBD1 covers 7 bases. The CDR3 is 14 residues long. Germline-derived CDR1 and CDR2 are SGDLS and YYNGEE. The trim removed 3 bases at V and 5 bases at J, leaving 7 bases unmatched. CDR3 DNA sequence: TGTGCCAGCAGCGCCTACAGGGGAAGCGAGACCCAGTACTTC. Amino acid sequence: CASSAYRGSETQYF.

This chain connects TRBV5-1 to TRBJ2-2; no definite D call. The germline gives CDR1 SGHRS, CDR2 YFSETQ. V dropped 5 bases and J dropped 2 bases, with 7 bases sitting between them. This CDR3 region has 13 residues. CDR3 nucleotides: TGCGCCAGCAGGCAGTTAAACACCGGGGAGCTGTTTTTT. Protein: CASRQLNTGELFF.

This rearrangement joins TRBV7-2 to TRBJ2-7; the match to TRBD2 covers 11 bases. Germline CDR1 and CDR2: SGHTA and FQGNSA. The junction had 2 bases not matched to a gene; V was cut back by 1 base and J by 6 bases. CDR3 length: 14 amino acids. This CDR3 is CASSLVGLAGEQYF. In DNA, the CDR3 is TGTGCCAGCAGCTTAGTCGGACTAGCGGGCGAGCAGTACTTC.

This clone was picked up a small number of times. The chain recombines TRBV14 with TRBJ1-2; tentative D call: TRBD1 (6 bases). This CDR3 contains 15 residues. Germline V lookup: CDR1 SGHDN, CDR2 FVKESK. V was pared by 1 base and J by 7 bases, with 16 bases between. The CDR3 DNA follows: TGTGCCAGCAGCCAAGTTTCACAGGGTGGAGGTGGCTACACCTTC. Residues: CASSQVSQGGGGYTF. Variable domain in full (rest from reference TRBV14 and TRBJ1-2): EAGVTQFPSHSVIEKGQTVTLRCDPISGHDNLYWYRRVMGKEIKFLLHFVKESKQDESGMPNNRFLAERTGGTYSTLKVQPAELEDSGVYFCASSQVSQGGGGYTFGSGTRLTVV.

The chain has TRBV19 and TRBJ1-2; D is unclear. Deletions cut 2 bases from V and 4 bases from J, with 11 bases between. CDR1 and CDR2 from the germline V gene are LNHDA and SQIVND (reference sequence). This CDR3 is built from 14 residues. The CDR3 is CASSIRGLFYGYTF. CDR3 sequence (DNA): TGTGCCAGTAGTATAAGAGGCCTCTTCTATGGCTACACCTTC.

The CDR3: CASSLFTGGFYEQYF. The CDR3 coding sequence is TGTGCCAGCAGCTTATTTACAGGCGGTTTCTACGAGCAGTACTTC. The V and J genes are TRBV7-9 and TRBJ2-7; D may be TRBD1 (5 bases). Between the trimmed V and J ends, which lost 2 bases and 3 bases, there was a span of 14 bases. Germline lookup yields CDR1 SEHNR and CDR2 FQNEAQ (reference sequence). CDR3 length: 15 residues.

The rearrangement joins TRBV6-1 to TRBJ2-7, with D possibly being TRBD2 (5 bases). This CDR3 is 14 amino acids long. Germline lookup yields CDR1 MNHNS and CDR2 SASEGT. The V and J ends lost 2 bases and 3 bases respectively, with 11 bases between them. As DNA, the CDR3 is TGTGCCAGCAGTGAAAATCGGGAAGGCTACGAGCAGTACTTC. This translates into CASSENREGYEQYF.

The chain recombines TRBV11-2 with TRBJ1-2; D unclear. The CDR3 sequence is 12 residues long. CDR1 and CDR2 from the germline V gene are SGHAT and FQNNGV. Trimming cost V 7 bases and J 7 bases, with 13 bases left between them. The CDR3 spells CASTSSAGGYTF. The CDR3 region has the DNA TGTGCCAGCACTTCATCCGCGGGTGGCTACACCTTC.

This chain links TRBV28 with TRBJ1-2, with 8 positions matching TRBD1. V lost 5 bases and J lost 4; bases outside the gene matches: 3. This CDR3 contains 13 residues. Per the germline V gene, CDR1 is MDHEN and CDR2 is SYDVKM. For the CDR3, the DNA is TGTGCCAGCAGTATCCAGGGGGCCTATGGCTACACCTTC. Its translation: CASSIQGAYGYTF.

The chain recombines TRBV6-1 with TRBJ1-1, with D hard to call. CDR1 is MNHNS and CDR2 is SASEGT in the germline V gene. Trimming cost V 0 bases and J 5 bases, with 16 bases left between them. This CDR3 region has 16 residues. In DNA form, the CDR3 reads TGTGCCAGCAGTGAAGCTCAGAGGGTGTCGGGAACTGAAGCTTTCTTT. Amino acid sequence: CASSEAQRVSGTEAFF.